The rows below give T cell receptor beta chains drawn from one sample of a study of cytomegalovirus exposure and HLA in healthy donors. Data came from immunoSEQ multiplex PCR; TCRdb stores just in-frame clones and leaves some out. The sample carries 100,000 to 150,000 clones, around three quarters recorded once. Sequencing was carried out using PBMCs. The receptors stem from a woman aged 45-59 years in good health and CMV-seronegative. Both conserved end residues are part of each CDR3. The order of the fields is D gene, V gene, clone size, J gene, CDR3 protein, CDR3 DNA. A D gene is named only where the DNA matches it firmly. Not all rows give a size; the values are once, few, many and, for expanded clones, a class.

>TRBD2|TRBV6-5|few|TRBJ2-7
CASSYSTSGSYEQYF
TGTGCCAGCAGTTACTCGACTAGCGGGAGTTACGAGCAGTACTTC
>TRBD2|TRBV4-3|few|TRBJ2-2
CASSQGLARPGELFF
TGCGCCAGCAGCCAAGGACTAGCCCGGCCCGGGGAGCTGTTTTTT
>TRBD2|TRBV5-1|NA|TRBJ2-7
CASRRTSGSSYEQYF
TGCGCCAGCAGGCGGACTAGCGGGAGCTCCTACGAGCAGTACTTC
>TRBD2|TRBV7-3|once|TRBJ2-1
CASSPGLAGAPEQFF
TGTGCCAGCAGCCCGGGACTAGCGGGAGCGCCTGAGCAGTTCTTC
>NA|TRBV28|NA|TRBJ2-1
CASSPVSPASVEGEQFF
TGTGCCAGCAGTCCGGTTTCTCCCGCTAGCGTAGAGGGTGAGCAGTTCTTC
>NA|TRBV25-1|NA|TRBJ1-1
CASRGKDKEYTEAFF
TGTGCCAGCAGGGGGAAGGACAAGGAATACACTGAAGCTTTCTTT
>TRBD1|TRBV5-6|NA|TRBJ1-1
CASSNHPGQGWNTEAFF
TGTGCCAGCAGCAACCACCCGGGACAGGGGTGGAACACTGAAGCTTTCTTT
>NA|TRBV18|once|TRBJ1-2
CASSDINADTEGHGYTF
TGTGCCAGCTCAGACATAAATGCGGACACGGAGGGACATGGCTACACCTTC
>TRBD1|TRBV6-5|NA|TRBJ2-7
CASSPTVDRDYEQYF
TGTGCCAGCAGTCCGACTGTCGACAGGGACTACGAGCAGTACTTC
>NA|TRBV30|NA|TRBJ1-2
CAWSRDIANYGYTF
TGTGCCTGGAGCCGGGACATTGCTAACTATGGCTACACCTTC
>NA|TRBV7-9|NA|TRBJ2-3
CASSLGTEHTDTQYF
TGTGCCAGCAGCTTAGGGACAGAGCACACAGATACGCAGTATTTT
>NA|TRBV27|NA|TRBJ1-4
CASSSPNFEKLFF
TGTGCCAGCAGTTCTCCAAACTTCGAAAAACTGTTTTTT
>NA|TRBV7-2|few|TRBJ2-1
CASSLERSEQFF
TGTGCCAGCAGCTTAGAGAGAAGTGAGCAGTTCTTC
>TRBD1|TRBV18|NA|TRBJ2-7
CASSPNTGDHEQYF
TGTGCCAGCTCACCGAATACAGGGGACCACGAGCAGTACTTC
>TRBD1|TRBV5-1|NA|TRBJ2-1
CASSGGLGQEGFNEQFF
TGCGCCAGCAGCGGAGGCTTAGGACAGGAAGGGTTCAATGAGCAGTTCTTC
>NA|TRBV11-2|NA|TRBJ2-7
CASSLDLDGFYEQYF
TGTGCCAGCAGCTTAGATCTAGACGGCTTTTACGAGCAGTACTTC
>NA|TRBV2|NA|TRBJ2-7
CASRSGSGGRTTGEQYF
TGTGCCAGCAGATCGGGGAGTGGGGGCCGAACTACGGGCGAGCAGTACTTC
>NA|TRBV7-8|few|TRBJ1-2
CASSPNRVFRRDYTF
TGTGCCAGCAGCCCTAACAGGGTATTTCGTCGCGACTACACCTTC
>TRBD2|TRBV27|NA|TRBJ2-5
CASSLAGEWETQYF
TGTGCCAGCAGTTTAGCGGGAGAATGGGAGACCCAGTACTTC
>TRBD2|TRBV4-2|NA|TRBJ2-1
CASSQVFPAGDLNEQFF
TGTGCCAGCAGCCAAGTTTTCCCCGCGGGAGACCTCAATGAGCAGTTCTTC
>TRBD2|TRBV7-3|NA|TRBJ2-3
CASSPGISGSTDTQYF
TGTGCCAGCAGCCCAGGTATTAGCGGGAGCACAGATACGCAGTATTTT
>NA|TRBV2|NA|TRBJ2-7
CARSGHGRQYEQYF
TGTGCCAGGTCGGGACATGGACGCCAGTACGAGCAGTACTTC
>NA|TRBV7-2|NA|TRBJ2-1
CASSLEANEQFF
TGTGCCAGCAGCTTAGAAGCGAATGAGCAGTTCTTC
>NA|TRBV10-2|NA|TRBJ2-2
CASSPTPNTGELFF
TGCGCCAGCAGTCCAACTCCAAACACCGGGGAGCTGTTTTTT
>NA|TRBV28|NA|TRBJ2-2
CASRYPTRPSGTGELFF
TGTGCCAGCAGATATCCGACTAGACCCTCGGGCACCGGGGAGCTGTTTTTT
>TRBD2|TRBV28|NA|TRBJ2-7
CASSLLAGAPLFTYEQYF
TGTGCCAGCAGTTTATTAGCGGGAGCCCCACTCTTCACCTACGAGCAGTACTTC
>NA|TRBV4-2|once|TRBJ1-1
CASSQAYSGGNTEAFF
TGTGCCAGCAGCCAAGCTTACTCCGGTGGGAACACTGAAGCTTTCTTT
>NA|TRBV30|NA|TRBJ2-2
CAWSEDSLPPEGGELFF
TGTGCCTGGAGCGAGGACTCTTTACCCCCTGAGGGCGGGGAGCTGTTTTTT
>NA|TRBV28|NA|TRBJ2-7
CASSLQGSSYEQYF
TGTGCCAGCAGCCTACAGGGAAGCTCCTACGAGCAGTACTTC
>TRBD1|TRBV11-1|NA|TRBJ2-4
CASSPGTGGYIQYF
TGTGCCAGCAGCCCTGGGACAGGGGGTTACATTCAGTACTTC
>NA|TRBV29-1|NA|TRBJ2-1
CSVEDPPGRSNEQFF
TGCAGCGTTGAAGATCCCCCTGGCCGGAGTAATGAGCAGTTCTTC
>NA|TRBV7-9|NA|TRBJ1-5
CASSFAQGRNQPQHF
TGTGCCAGCAGCTTCGCACAGGGCCGAAATCAGCCCCAGCATTTT
>NA|TRBV28|NA|TRBJ1-1
CASSFGEYAFF
TGTGCCAGCAGTTTTGGAGAGTACGCTTTCTTT
>NA|TRBV18|NA|TRBJ1-1
CASSPAREGKTFF
TGTGCCAGCTCACCGGCCCGGGAGGGAAAAACTTTCTTT
>NA|TRBV2|once|TRBJ1-2
CASIYPYGGDYGYTF
TGTGCCAGCATATATCCCTACGGGGGAGACTATGGCTACACCTTC
>NA|TRBV7-3|NA|TRBJ2-3
CASSFGSNIDTQYF
TGTGCCAGCAGCTTTGGCAGTAACATCGATACGCAGTATTTT
>TRBD2|TRBV9|NA|TRBJ2-3
CASSAMTSGDLDTQYF
TGTGCCAGCAGCGCGATGACTAGCGGAGATTTAGATACGCAGTATTTT
>NA|TRBV19|NA|TRBJ1-1
CASSSELNTEAFF
TGTGCCAGTAGTAGTGAACTCAACACTGAAGCTTTCTTT
>NA|TRBV19|NA|TRBJ1-1
CASITVTEAFF
TGTGCCAGTATTACGGTAACTGAAGCTTTCTTT
>NA|TRBV4-3|NA|TRBJ2-1
CASSRLSGVGGDEQFF
TGCGCCAGCAGCCGCCTCTCGGGGGTTGGTGGCGATGAGCAGTTCTTC